One T cell receptor (beta chain) is described in this entry. The data derive from a study of blood T cell repertoires in COVID-19. Study-level information: In each case, the material was cDNA or gDNA derived from T cells, B-cell-depleted T cells, or PBMCs.

Everyone who took part was roughly 18 to 89 years old, and they came from 20 to 25 US areas. Cohorts were determined from participant-reported clinical history. The CDR3 is 13 residues long. Germline-derived CDR1 and CDR2 are GTSNPN and SVGIG (reference sequence). With 3 bases removed from V and 1 base from J, the gap between germline ends came to 9 bases. Original processing notes: Reference gene primer amplification in the assay estimated nucleated cell counts. Sequencing used immunoSEQ multiplex PCR; TCRdb keeps in-frame clones, though not all of them. Clone size and the V and J calls come from that table; the DNA yielded D and trimming. This table holds around 180,000 clones, approximately 73% found once.

The sample comprised PBMCs or T cells enriched from blood (not recorded which). The TCR originated in a woman in her fifties or sixties with acute COVID-19. V and J are TRBV30 and TRBJ1-1, with D unclear. Here the CDR3 reads CAWRVAANTEAFF. Here the CDR3 DNA reads TGTGCCTGGAGGGTCGCGGCGAACACTGAAGCTTTCTTT.